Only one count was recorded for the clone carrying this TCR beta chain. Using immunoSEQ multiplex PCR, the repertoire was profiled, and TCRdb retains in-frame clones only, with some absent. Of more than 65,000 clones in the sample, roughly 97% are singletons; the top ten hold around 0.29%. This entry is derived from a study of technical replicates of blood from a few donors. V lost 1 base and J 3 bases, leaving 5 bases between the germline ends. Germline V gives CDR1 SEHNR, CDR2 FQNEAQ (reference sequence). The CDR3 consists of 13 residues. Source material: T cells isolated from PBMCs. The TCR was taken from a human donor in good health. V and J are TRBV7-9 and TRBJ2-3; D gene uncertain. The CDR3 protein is CASSLGQTDTQYF. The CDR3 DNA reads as TGTGCCAGCAGCTTAGGCCAGACAGATACGCAGTATTTT.